The T cell receptor beta chain described here comes from a study of T cell changes during pregnancy in multiple sclerosis (dated by TCRdb to about 2019). About the full investigation: Changes in the T cell repertoire over the course of pregnancy were examined in this study in women with multiple sclerosis.

The library was made by the immunoSEQ multiplex PCR assay. TCRdb provides this immuneACCESS table in a form limited to in-frame rearrangements. Some clones are lacking; in checked studies, under half of them reflect an unresolved V gene, and why the rest are absent is not known. The sample profile shows roughly 100,000 clones; roughly 92% of them were found once. The top ten clones comprise 1.6% of the sample. On this clone: What this receptor recognizes is not known. Base qualities are not provided; no much larger clone lies one nucleotide away.

V is cut by 4 bases and J by 4 bases, and the space between the germline ends is 26 bases. The CDR1 and CDR2 encoded by the germline V gene are MDHEN and SYDVKM. From cysteine to phenylalanine, the CDR3 is 19 amino acids long. Just the 57-base CDR3 DNA is kept, in frame starting at base 1. The chain links TRBV28 with TRBJ2-1, with TRBD2 perhaps the D gene, on 7 matching bases. This receptor was identified in a female donor with multiple sclerosis, enrolled in a pregnancy study. This specimen consisted of peripheral blood, obtained after pregnancy. The DNA sequence is given as TGTGCCAGCAGTTCGACGAGCGTGCGCGGGGGCGCCCGGTACAATGAGCAGTTCTTC. Translation gives CASSSTSVRGGARYNEQFF.